This T cell receptor (beta chain) was recorded in a study of response to subunit inactivated influenza vaccine. Study-wide findings and caveats: Authors proposed each seasonal influenza vaccination draws in few new T cells.

TCRdb recomputed calls from the RT-PCR reads with MiXCR, one row per CDR3 protein. The sample includes about 240,000 distinct CDR3 sequences, approximately 12% of them seen just once. Germline V gene lookup returns CDR1 SGHDT and CDR2 YYEEEE. The V end lost 2 bases, the J end lost 2 bases, and 11 bases lay between the germline ends. This CDR3 spans 14 amino acids. This clonotype was seen ten or more times. Its antigen is unknown. Sequencing used non-naive T cells sorted from PBMCs, obtained 14 to 15 days before vaccination. The origin of this receptor is a man aged 50 to 60 who received an inactivated influenza vaccine. The chain links TRBV5-6 to TRBJ2-7; D unresolved. The chain's CDR3 is CASSFGRSTYEQYF. The CDR3 region has the DNA TGTGCCAGCAGCTTTGGCAGATCTACCTACGAGCAGTACTTC.